The 14 T cell receptor beta chains below come from one sample, sequenced in a study of metastatic and nonmetastatic thyroid tumors (dated by TCRdb to 2019 to 2021). No patient had received any treatment before thyroid surgery. Receptor libraries were prepared by PCR. Reads for this sample came from an Illumina HiSeq 4000. TCRdb reprocessing: public reads trimmed at Q25 with fastp, clones called with MiXCR, in-frame beta chains kept. Present in this sample are tens of thousands of clones, about 17% of which were seen just once. The biggest ten clones account for around 3.3% of the sample. Sequenced material: blood. All receptors come from a female donor with papillary thyroid cancer or a benign thyroid nodule (not recorded which). Some clones in this sample may be carry-over from other donors' samples.

This clone was recorded at least ten times. In the same sample, other DNA sequences code for this CDR3. V usage is TRBV18 and J usage is TRBJ1-5, with D tentatively TRBD1 (5 bases). The CDR3 sequence is 15 residues long. Trimming cost V 5 bases and J 8 bases, with 19 bases left between them. Germline CDR1 is KGHSH and CDR2 is LQKENI. CDR3: CASSFSTQSGEPQHF. The CDR3 DNA reads TGTGCCAGCTCATTCTCGACCCAGTCGGGGGAGCCCCAGCATTTT.

This clone has a count of ten or more. The J gene is TRBJ1-6, the V gene TRBV7-9; D may be TRBD1 (5 bases). CDR3 length: 14 residues. Germline-derived CDR1 and CDR2 are SEHNR and FQNEAQ (reference sequence). Trimming left V 6 bases short and J 5 bases short, with 11 bases between. For the CDR3, the DNA is TGTGCCAGCAGAACCGACAGTGATAATTCACCCCTCCACTTT. Its protein is CASRTDSDNSPLHF.

By share of the sample, this clone is medium-sized. This chain connects TRBV7-2 to TRBJ2-7, with D perhaps matching TRBD1 (6 bases). The CDR3 is made up of 12 amino acids. CDR1 is SGHTA and CDR2 is FQGNSA in the germline V gene. V gave up 6 bases and J gave up 7 bases, with 13 bases separating them. The CDR3 DNA is TGTGCCAGCAGTTCCAGGGGTTTTGAGCAGTACTTC. Encoded protein: CASSSRGFEQYF.

This clone was counted at least ten times. The chain couples TRBV7-9 to TRBJ1-1, with D unresolved. Trimming removed 7 bases from V and 1 base from J, with 4 bases in between. The CDR3 sequence is 11 residues long. Per germline, CDR1 SEHNR and CDR2 FQNEAQ (reference sequence). The CDR3 sequence is CASTGNTEAFF. The CDR3 coding sequence is TGTGCCAGCACAGGGAACACTGAAGCTTTCTTT.

Ten or more counts support this clone. J is TRBJ1-2 and V is TRBV11-1, with TRBD1 identical over 9 bases. Germline V gene data show CDR1 as SGHAT and CDR2 as FQDESV (reference sequence). Trimming removed 5 bases from V and 8 bases from J; junction bases left unmatched: 15. This CDR3 is 16 amino acids long. The CDR3 DNA follows: TGTGCCAGCAGCCCCCCCCTTCCGGGACAGGGTGGGGGCTACACCTTC. This encodes CASSPPLPGQGGGYTF. The entire variable domain, with the rest obtained from reference TRBV11-1 and TRBJ1-2, is as follows: EAEVAQSPRYKITEKSQAVAFWCDPISGHATLYWYRQILGQGPELLVQFQDESVVDDSQLPKDRFSAERLKGVDSTLKIQPAELGDSAMYLCASSPPLPGQGGGYTFGSGTRLTVV.

There are many counts of this clone. The same CDR3 arises from other DNA sequences in this sample as well. The chain joins TRBV6-1 to TRBJ2-5; TRBD2 is a possible D gene (7 bases). The V gene's germline CDR1 is MNHNS and CDR2 SASEGT. Trimming removed 6 bases from V and 5 bases from J, with 16 bases in between. This CDR3 is 14 amino acids long. The CDR3 region has the DNA TGTGCCAGCAGACCAAGGGGGGGTCAGGAGACCCAGTACTTC. It yields the protein CASRPRGGQETQYF.

This clone has ten or more counts. The chain employs TRBV3-1 and TRBJ1-2, with D possibly being TRBD1 (5 bases). Trimming took off 4 bases at V and 8 bases at J, with 17 bases between the two ends. Germline loops: CDR1 LGHDT, CDR2 YNNKEL (reference sequence). The CDR3 extends over 14 amino acids. The CDR3 loop is CASSRAGAGRGYTF. For the CDR3, the DNA is TGTGCCAGCAGCCGAGCCGGGGCCGGGCGCGGCTACACCTTC.

By proportion, this clone is medium-sized. The DNA for the CDR3 is TGCAGTGCTAGAGATCCTCGGACTCGAGGAACCGGGGAGCTGTTTTTT. It encodes CSARDPRTRGTGELFF. V gene TRBV20-1 combines with J gene TRBJ2-2, with a possible D match to TRBD2 (5 bases). The germline V gene encodes CDR1 DFQATT and CDR2 SNEGSKA (reference sequence). Deletions cut 0 bases from V and 5 bases from J, with 16 bases between. This CDR3 region has 16 residues.

The sample holds many counts of this clone. This sequence joins TRBV6-1 and TRBJ1-4; D possibly corresponds to TRBD1 (5 bases). V was cut by 5 bases and J by 5 bases, with 12 bases left in between. The CDR3 runs 14 residues. The germline gives CDR1 MNHNS, CDR2 SASEGT. The CDR3 spells CASSWDALNEKLFF. The CDR3 bases are TGTGCCAGCAGTTGGGACGCCCTGAATGAAAAACTGTTTTTT.

This clone was counted many times. V gene TRBV7-9 combines with J gene TRBJ2-7; D is possibly TRBD2 (6 bases). Deletions cut 5 bases from V and 3 bases from J, with 11 bases between. The CDR3 is 13 residues long. Germline V gives CDR1 SEHNR, CDR2 FQNEAQ (reference sequence). CDR3 protein: CASSPSERYEQYF. CDR3 in DNA: TGTGCCAGCAGCCCTAGCGAGCGCTACGAGCAGTACTTC.

This clone was seen at least ten times. This chain joins TRBV7-9 and TRBJ1-5, with D hard to call. V lost 5 bases and J 7 bases, leaving 18 bases between the germline ends. CDR1 and CDR2 from the germline V gene are SEHNR and FQNEAQ (reference sequence). This CDR3 comprises 15 residues. CDR3 DNA: TGTGCCAGCAGCCCCAGCCTTGGGCTCGAACAGCCCCAGCATTTT. It is translated as CASSPSLGLEQPQHF. The full variable domain, with the rest looked up from reference TRBV7-9 and TRBJ1-5, is DTGVSQNPRHKITKRGQNVTFRCDPISEHNRLYWYRQTLGQGPEFLTYFQNEAQLEKSRLLSDRFSAERPKGSFSTLEIQRTEQGDSAMYLCASSPSLGLEQPQHFGDGTRLSIL.

This clone has ten or more counts. The chain carries TRBV5-6 and TRBJ2-7; 8 bases are a match to TRBD2. J was trimmed by 4 bases and V by 4 bases; bases with no gene match: 4. Germline V CDR1 and CDR2: SGHDT, YYEEEE. This CDR3 comprises 13 residues. The CDR3 DNA is TGTGCCAGCAGCCTCGAGCGGGAGTACGAGCAGTACTTC. This translates into CASSLEREYEQYF.

This clone was found many times. This chain uses TRBV19 with TRBJ2-7; D not certain. Per the germline V gene, CDR1 is LNHDA and CDR2 is SQIVND (reference sequence). This CDR3 is built from 14 residues. With 5 bases removed from V and 0 bases from J, the gap between germline ends came to 11 bases. CDR3 nucleotide sequence: TGTGCCAGTAGTCCCGGCGTCAGCTCCTACGAGCAGTACTTC. It yields the protein CASSPGVSSYEQYF.

This clone was detected only a few times. A single base separates this from a much larger clone, so it may be a read error. The V gene is TRBV29-1, the J gene TRBJ2-2; D ambiguous. Per germline, CDR1 SQVTM and CDR2 ANQGSEA. The length of the CDR3 is 11 residues. The V and J ends lost 4 bases and 9 bases respectively, with 9 bases between them. DNA for the CDR3: TGCAGCGTTGTAAGGACCTGGGAGCTGTTTTTT. Encoded protein: CSVVRTWELFF.